This T cell receptor beta chain is from a study of blood T cell repertoires in COVID-19. Germline V gives CDR1 LGHDT, CDR2 YNNKEL (reference sequence). The V segment lost 4 bases and the J segment 1 base; nucleotides outside the gene matches: 4. The CDR3 runs to 15 residues. Clinical history as reported by participants underpinned cohort assignment. Recovery among Cohort 3 donors was established by two negative PCRs, clearance, or symptom resolution. In the original analysis: Amplification from reference gene primers served as the basis for estimated nucleated cell counts. TCRdb keeps only in-frame clones here, not all; method: immunoSEQ multiplex PCR. V and J calls and clone size are copied from that table; D and trimming were computed from the DNA. The sample lists about 290,000 clones; approximately 88% were seen once.

V is TRBV3-1 (or the pseudogene TRBV3-2) and J is TRBJ1-2; TRBD1 matches at 9 bases. Sequencing was done on a sample of PBMCs or T cells enriched from blood (not recorded which). This TCR came from a woman between 40 and 55 years old who had recovered from COVID-19. The CDR3 here is CASSPWTGVNYGYTF. The DNA for the CDR3 is TGTGCCAGCAGCCCCTGGACAGGGGTTAACTATGGCTACACCTTC.